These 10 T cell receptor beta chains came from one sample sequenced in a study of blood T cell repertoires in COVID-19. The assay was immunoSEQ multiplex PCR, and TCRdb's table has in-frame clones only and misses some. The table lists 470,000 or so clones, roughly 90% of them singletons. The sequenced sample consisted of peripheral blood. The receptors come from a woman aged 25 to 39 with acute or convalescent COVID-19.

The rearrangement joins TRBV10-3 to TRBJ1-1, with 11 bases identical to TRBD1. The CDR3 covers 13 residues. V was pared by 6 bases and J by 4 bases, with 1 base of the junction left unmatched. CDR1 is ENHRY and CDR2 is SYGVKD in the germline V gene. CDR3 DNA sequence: TGTGCCATCAGGGGACAGGGGGGCACTGAAGCTTTCTTT. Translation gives CAIRGQGGTEAFF.

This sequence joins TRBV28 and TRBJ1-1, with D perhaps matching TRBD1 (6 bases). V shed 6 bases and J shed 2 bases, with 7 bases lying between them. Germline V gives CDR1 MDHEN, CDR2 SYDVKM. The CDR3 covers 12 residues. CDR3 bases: TGTGCCAGCAGGACAGGAAACACTGAAGCTTTCTTT. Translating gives CASRTGNTEAFF.

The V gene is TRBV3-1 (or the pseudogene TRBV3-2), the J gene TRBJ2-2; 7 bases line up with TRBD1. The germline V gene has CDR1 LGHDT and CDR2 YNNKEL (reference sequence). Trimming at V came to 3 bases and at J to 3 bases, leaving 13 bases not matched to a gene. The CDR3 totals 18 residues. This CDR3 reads CASSHFGRGQVYTGELFF. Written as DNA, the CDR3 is TGTGCCAGCAGCCATTTCGGTCGCGGACAGGTATACACCGGGGAGCTGTTTTTT.

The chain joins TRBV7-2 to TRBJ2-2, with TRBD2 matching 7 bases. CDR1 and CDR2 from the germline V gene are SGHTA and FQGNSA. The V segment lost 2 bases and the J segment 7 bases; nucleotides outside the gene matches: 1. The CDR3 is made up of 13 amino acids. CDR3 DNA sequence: TGTGCCAGCAGCTTATCGGGAGGCGGGGAGCTGTTTTTT. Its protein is CASSLSGGGELFF.

The CDR3 is CASSYSIVGLEGYTF. DNA for the CDR3: TGTGCCAGCAGTTACTCGATAGTGGGGCTAGAAGGCTACACCTTC. The chain carries TRBV6-5 and TRBJ1-2; tentative D call: TRBD1 (5 bases). V was pared by 0 bases and J by 8 bases, with 16 bases between. CDR3 length: 15 amino acids. CDR1 and CDR2 from the germline V gene are MNHEY and SVGAGI.

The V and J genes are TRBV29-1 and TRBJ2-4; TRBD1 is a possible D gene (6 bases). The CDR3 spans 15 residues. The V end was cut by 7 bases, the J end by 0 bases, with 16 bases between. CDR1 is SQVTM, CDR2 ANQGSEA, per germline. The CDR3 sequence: CSGVGTSLAKNIQYF. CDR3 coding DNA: TGCAGCGGAGTGGGGACAAGCCTAGCCAAAAACATTCAGTACTTC.

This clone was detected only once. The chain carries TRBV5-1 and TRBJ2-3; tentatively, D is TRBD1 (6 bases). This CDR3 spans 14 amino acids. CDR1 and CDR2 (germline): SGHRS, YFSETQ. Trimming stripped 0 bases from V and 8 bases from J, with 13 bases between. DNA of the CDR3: TGCGCCAGCAGCTTGGTAACACAGGGTATTACGCAGTATTTT. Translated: CASSLVTQGITQYF. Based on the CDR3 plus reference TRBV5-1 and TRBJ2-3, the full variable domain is KAGVTQTPRYLIKTRGQQVTLSCSPISGHRSVSWYQQTPGQGLQFLFEYFSETQRNKGNFPGRFSGRQFSNSRSEMNVSTLELGDSALYLCASSLVTQGITQYFGPGTRLTVL.

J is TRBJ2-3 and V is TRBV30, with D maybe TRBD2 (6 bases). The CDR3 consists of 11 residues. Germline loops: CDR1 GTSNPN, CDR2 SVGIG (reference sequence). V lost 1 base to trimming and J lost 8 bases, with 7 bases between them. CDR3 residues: CAWSDGGTQYF. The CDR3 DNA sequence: TGTGCCTGGAGTGACGGGGGTACGCAGTATTTT.

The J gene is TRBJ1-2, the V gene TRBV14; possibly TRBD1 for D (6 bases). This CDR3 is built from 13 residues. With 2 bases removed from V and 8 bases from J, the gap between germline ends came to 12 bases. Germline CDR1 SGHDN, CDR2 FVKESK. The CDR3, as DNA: TGTGCCAGCAGCCAATCAGGGGCGCGAGGCTACACCTTC. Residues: CASSQSGARGYTF.

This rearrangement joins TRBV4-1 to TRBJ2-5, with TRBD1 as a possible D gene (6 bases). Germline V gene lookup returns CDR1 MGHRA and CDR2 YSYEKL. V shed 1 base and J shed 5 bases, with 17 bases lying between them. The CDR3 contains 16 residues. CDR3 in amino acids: CASSQGRAGVGETQYF. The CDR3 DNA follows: TGCGCCAGCAGCCAAGGGCGAGCAGGGGTGGGTGAGACCCAGTACTTC.